This T cell receptor (beta chain) appears in the sequencing data of a study of shared clonotypes between healthy human individuals. Study results and limitations: Non-shared clonotypes had lower generation probabilities than those shared by all four donors. A small donor pool kept down the genetic and exposure-history diversity that was represented. Even with large depth, rarefaction showed that sorted-subset sequencing was incomplete.

With respect to this clone: As yet, its antigen is unknown.

Naivety among CD8 cells was defined by CD45RO negativity and positive CCR7 selection, thereby excluding terminally differentiated effector memory CD45RA+ cells. Investigators spread the genomic DNA of each subset evenly over several immunoSEQ plates. Clones were read by immunoSEQ multiplex PCR, and TCRdb kept only the in-frame ones, dropping some. The sample has some 800,000 clones, about 92% seen once. The sequenced material came from naive CD8+ T cells sorted from blood. The source of this sequence is a man aged 25-45 years in good health.

The CDR3 nucleotides are TGTGCCAGCAGCCCCCCGGGACTAGCGGGAGACGAGCAGTACTTC. As protein: CASSPPGLAGDEQYF. The chain couples TRBV5-4 to TRBJ2-7; TRBD2 agrees at 14 bases. CDR1 is SGHNT and CDR2 is YYREEE in the germline V gene (reference sequence). V shed 4 bases and J 5 bases; nucleotides not matched to a gene: 5. This CDR3 comprises 15 residues.